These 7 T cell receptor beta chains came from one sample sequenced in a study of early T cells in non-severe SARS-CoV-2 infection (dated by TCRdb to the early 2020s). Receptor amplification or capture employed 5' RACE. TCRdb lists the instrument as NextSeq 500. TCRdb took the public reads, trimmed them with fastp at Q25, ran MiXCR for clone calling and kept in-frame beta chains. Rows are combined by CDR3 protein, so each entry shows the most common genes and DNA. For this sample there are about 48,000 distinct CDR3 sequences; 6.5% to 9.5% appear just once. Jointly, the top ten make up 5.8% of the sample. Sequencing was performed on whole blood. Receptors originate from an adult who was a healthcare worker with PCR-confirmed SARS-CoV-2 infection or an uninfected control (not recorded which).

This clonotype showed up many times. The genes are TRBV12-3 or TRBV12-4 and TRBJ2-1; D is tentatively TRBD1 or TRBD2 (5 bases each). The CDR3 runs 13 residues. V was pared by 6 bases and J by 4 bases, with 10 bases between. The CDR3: CASSLREYNEQFF. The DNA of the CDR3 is TGTGCCAGCAGCCTCAGGGAGTACAATGAGCAGTTCTTC.

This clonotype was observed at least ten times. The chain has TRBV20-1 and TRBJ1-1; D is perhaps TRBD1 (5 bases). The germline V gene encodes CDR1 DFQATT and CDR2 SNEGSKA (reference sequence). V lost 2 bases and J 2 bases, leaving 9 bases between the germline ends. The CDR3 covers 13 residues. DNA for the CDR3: TGCAGTGCTAGATCCGACAGTAACACTGAAGCTTTCTTT. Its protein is CSARSDSNTEAFF.

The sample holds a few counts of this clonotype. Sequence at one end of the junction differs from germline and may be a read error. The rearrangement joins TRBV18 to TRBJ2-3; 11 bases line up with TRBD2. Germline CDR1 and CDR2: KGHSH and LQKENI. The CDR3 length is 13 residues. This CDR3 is CASSPSASGGSSF. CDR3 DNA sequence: TGTGCCAGCTCACCATCGGCTAGCGGGGGGTCGTCTTTT.

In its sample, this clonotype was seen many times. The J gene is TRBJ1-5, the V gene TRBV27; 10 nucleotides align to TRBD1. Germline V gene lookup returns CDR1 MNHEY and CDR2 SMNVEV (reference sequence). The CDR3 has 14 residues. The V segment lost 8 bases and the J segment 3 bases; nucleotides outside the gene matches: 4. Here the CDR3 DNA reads TGTGCCAGCGCCGACAGGGGGCCCAATCAGCCCCAGCATTTT. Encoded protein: CASADRGPNQPQHF.

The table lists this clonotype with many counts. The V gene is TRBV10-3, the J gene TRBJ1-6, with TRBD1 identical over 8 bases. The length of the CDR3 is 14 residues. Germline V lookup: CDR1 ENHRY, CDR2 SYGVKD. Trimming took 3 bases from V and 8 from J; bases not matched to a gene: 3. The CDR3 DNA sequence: TGTGCCATCAGTGATGCAGGGGGCGATTCACCCCTCCACTTT. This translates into CAISDAGGDSPLHF.

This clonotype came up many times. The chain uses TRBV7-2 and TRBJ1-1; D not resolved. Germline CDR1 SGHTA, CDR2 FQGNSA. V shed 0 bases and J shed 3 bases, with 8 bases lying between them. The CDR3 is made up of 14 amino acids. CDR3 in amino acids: CASSLAGTHTEAFF. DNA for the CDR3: TGTGCCAGCAGCTTAGCTGGAACTCACACTGAAGCTTTCTTT.

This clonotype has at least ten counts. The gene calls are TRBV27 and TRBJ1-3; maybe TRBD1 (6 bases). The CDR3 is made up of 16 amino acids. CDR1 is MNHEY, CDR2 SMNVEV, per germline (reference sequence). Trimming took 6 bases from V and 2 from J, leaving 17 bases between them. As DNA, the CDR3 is TGTGCCAGCAGCCGCACAGGGAAATCTACTGGAAACACCATATATTTT. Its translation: CASSRTGKSTGNTIYF.